These 27 T cell receptor beta chains originate from one sample sequenced in a study of blood T cell repertoires in COVID-19. The protocol was immunoSEQ multiplex PCR, while the TCRdb copy is restricted to in-frame clones and leaves out a portion. Of tens of thousands of clones in the sample, approximately 73% were seen once. The sample consisted of peripheral blood. Receptors were obtained from a man aged 55 to 70 with COVID-19, enrolled during active disease.

Only one count was recorded for this clone. This chain links TRBV10-3 with TRBJ2-1; D perhaps matches TRBD1 (6 bases). Germline CDR1 is ENHRY and CDR2 is SYGVKD. V was cut by 3 bases and J by 0 bases, with 6 bases left in between. The CDR3 totals 14 residues. The chain's CDR3 is CAISDRGSYNEQFF. CDR3 coding DNA: TGTGCCATCAGTGACAGGGGCTCCTACAATGAGCAGTTCTTC.

The chain employs TRBV28 and TRBJ2-1; TRBD1 matches 8 bases. J lost 2 bases, V lost 4 bases, and 1 base had no gene match. The CDR3 has 14 residues. Per the germline V gene, CDR1 is MDHEN and CDR2 is SYDVKM. Written as DNA, the CDR3 is TGTGCCAGCAGTTCGACAGGGGCCTACAATGAGCAGTTCTTC. This translates into CASSSTGAYNEQFF.

This clone has only one observation. The V call is TRBV2, the J call TRBJ2-1; D call uncertain. There are 11 residues in the CDR3. The germline V gene encodes CDR1 SNHLY and CDR2 FYNNEI. Trimming removed 6 bases at V and 2 bases at J, with 2 bases between. This CDR3 reads CASSAYNEQFF. CDR3 DNA sequence: TGTGCCAGCAGCGCCTACAATGAGCAGTTCTTC.

The chain recombines TRBV3-1 (or the pseudogene TRBV3-2) with TRBJ2-3, with D tentatively TRBD2 (6 bases). The germline V gene encodes CDR1 LGHDT and CDR2 YNNKEL (reference sequence). V was clipped by 1 base and J by 4 bases, with 21 bases between them. This CDR3 region has 18 residues. The CDR3 DNA reads as TGTGCCAGCAGCCAAGCGGGAGCGGGTTCAACGGTCGCAGATACGCAGTATTTT. Residues: CASSQAGAGSTVADTQYF.

The V call is TRBV24-1, the J call TRBJ2-7; 10 bases agree with TRBD2. CDR1 and CDR2 (germline): KGHDR, SFDVKD. The CDR3 is made up of 14 amino acids. The V segment lost 9 bases and the J segment 7 bases; nucleotides outside the gene matches: 11. For the CDR3, the DNA is TGTGCCACCGGTAGCGGGAGGCCCCCCGGGGAGCAGTACTTC. Its translation is CATGSGRPPGEQYF.

This chain connects TRBV4-2 to TRBJ2-7; no firm D call. Trimming removed 1 base from V and 3 bases from J, with 7 bases in between. Germline CDR1 LGHNA, CDR2 YNFKEQ. This CDR3 has 13 residues. CDR3 sequence reads: CASSQVIGYEQYF. In nucleotides, the CDR3 is TGTGCCAGCAGCCAAGTTATCGGCTACGAGCAGTACTTC.

This clone is a singleton in its sample. This sequence joins TRBV9 and TRBJ2-1; no reliable D call. V was shortened by 0 bases and J by 2 bases, with 6 bases between the two germline ends. This CDR3 contains 14 residues. Per germline, CDR1 SGDLS and CDR2 YYNGEE. CDR3 DNA sequence: TGTGCCAGCAGCGTAGGAGGTGCCTACAATGAGCAGTTCTTC. Translation gives CASSVGGAYNEQFF.

V and J are TRBV19 and TRBJ1-2; 8 bases map to TRBD1. The CDR3 spans 13 residues. The J segment lost 6 bases and the V segment lost 5 bases, leaving 5 bases of the junction unmatched. CDR1 LNHDA and CDR2 SQIVND come from the germline V gene (reference sequence). CDR3 region: CASSPWTGNGYTF. CDR3 nucleotides: TGTGCCAGTAGTCCCTGGACAGGGAATGGCTACACCTTC.

This clone was seen only once. The V call is TRBV5-1, the J call TRBJ2-3; weak D call: TRBD1 (5 bases). V shed 3 bases and J shed 4 bases, with 12 bases lying between them. This CDR3 contains 14 residues. CDR1 SGHRS and CDR2 YFSETQ come from the germline V gene. The CDR3 protein is CASSSSGIADTQYF. The CDR3 bases are TGCGCCAGCAGCTCTTCAGGGATTGCAGATACGCAGTATTTT.

The chain couples TRBV30 to TRBJ2-4; 9 bases fit TRBD1. This CDR3 has 12 amino acids. Germline values: CDR1 GTSNPN, CDR2 SVGIG (reference sequence). J gave up 8 bases and V 6 bases, and 5 bases lay outside the gene matches. The CDR3 here is CACQRDRDIQYF. The CDR3 DNA reads TGTGCCTGCCAGAGGGACAGGGACATTCAGTACTTC.

The J gene is TRBJ2-7, the V gene TRBV19, with 7 bases identical to TRBD2. CDR1 and CDR2 (germline): LNHDA, SQIVND (reference sequence). The CDR3 totals 11 residues. The junction had 3 bases not matched to a gene; V was cut back by 7 bases and J by 6 bases. The CDR3, as DNA: TGTGCCAGTATGTGGGGGGGCGAGCAGTACTTC. This codes for CASMWGGEQYF.

The rearrangement links TRBV7-3 to TRBJ1-1, with no clear D. In germline, CDR1 is SGHTA, CDR2 FQGTGA. With 2 bases removed from V and 0 bases from J, the gap between germline ends came to 10 bases. The length of the CDR3 is 15 residues. CDR3 in DNA: TGTGCCAGCAGCTTATATCAGATATTGAACACTGAAGCTTTCTTT. Amino acid sequence: CASSLYQILNTEAFF.

The chain carries TRBV5-1 and TRBJ1-6; 9 nucleotides match TRBD1. Germline CDR1 is SGHRS and CDR2 is YFSETQ. This CDR3 has 14 residues. V lost 4 bases and J lost 10; bases outside the gene matches: 6. The CDR3, as DNA: TGCGCCAGCAGCCCGGGACAGGGCGGGTCACCCCTCCACTTT. Its protein is CASSPGQGGSPLHF.

The V and J genes are TRBV7-2 and TRBJ2-1; 8 nucleotides line up with TRBD2. CDR3 size: 16 residues. Per the germline V gene, CDR1 is SGHTA and CDR2 is FQGNSA. V lost 2 bases to trimming and J lost 5 bases; unmatched junction nucleotides: 8. CDR3: CASSLSRGGRHNEQFF. CDR3 nucleotide sequence: TGTGCCAGCAGCTTAAGTCGCGGGGGGCGTCACAATGAGCAGTTCTTC.

The chain recombines TRBV13 with TRBJ2-2; D is possibly TRBD1 (6 bases). Trimming took 5 bases from V and 11 from J, leaving 12 bases between them. CDR1 and CDR2 (germline): PRHDT, FYEKMQ (reference sequence). The CDR3 consists of 12 residues. As DNA, the CDR3 is TGTGCCAGCAGCCACGGGGACAAAGAGCTGTTTTTT. Protein product: CASSHGDKELFF.

This clone was detected only once. The junction shows a germline mismatch at one end, possibly a read error. This rearrangement joins TRBV5-6 to TRBJ1-4; D unresolved. The CDR3 has 14 residues. Germline CDR1 is SGHDT and CDR2 is YYEEEE. This chain's CDR3 is CASTIQPSNEKLFF. CDR3 bases: TGTGCCAGCACCATACAGCCATCTAATGAGAAACTGTTTTTT.

This chain joins TRBV6-5 and TRBJ2-1, with 7 bases fitting TRBD1. Germline values: CDR1 MNHEY, CDR2 SVGAGI. The CDR3 extends over 14 amino acids. Trimming took 7 bases from V and 1 from J; bases not matched to a gene: 4. This chain's CDR3 is CASTGQASYNEQFF. CDR3 nucleotide sequence: TGTGCCAGCACTGGACAGGCATCCTACAATGAGCAGTTCTTC.

V gene TRBV30 combines with J gene TRBJ1-2; no firm D call. This CDR3 spans 13 amino acids. Looked up from germline, CDR1 is GTSNPN and CDR2 is SVGIG (reference sequence). Trimming took 2 bases from V and 4 from J, leaving 11 bases between them. The CDR3 region has the DNA TGTGCCTGGAGTAAGTGGGAGGTCTATGGCTACACCTTC. As protein: CAWSKWEVYGYTF.

Ten or more counts support this clone. J is TRBJ2-5 and V is TRBV7-9; the match to TRBD1 covers 9 bases. Germline V gives CDR1 SEHNR, CDR2 FQNEAQ (reference sequence). J lost 5 bases, V lost 2 bases, and 6 bases had no gene match. The CDR3 has 15 residues. CDR3 DNA: TGTGCCAGCAGCTTAAACAGGGGGCTGGAGGAGACCCAGTACTTC. This translates into CASSLNRGLEETQYF.

The chain recombines TRBV19 with TRBJ2-3, with 9 bases matching TRBD2. Germline CDR1 and CDR2: LNHDA and SQIVND (reference sequence). This CDR3 has 15 residues. J lost 2 bases, V lost 4 bases, and 4 bases had no gene match. The CDR3 coding sequence is TGTGCCAGTAGTACCAGACTAGCGGACACAGATACGCAGTATTTT. This codes for CASSTRLADTDTQYF.

This sequence joins TRBV7-3 and TRBJ2-2; TRBD2 matches at 10 bases. Germline CDR1 SGHTA, CDR2 FQGTGA. The CDR3 is made up of 19 amino acids. J was trimmed by 1 base and V by 5 bases; bases with no gene match: 13. The chain's CDR3 is CASSPPRLAGALNTGELFF. The CDR3 DNA sequence: TGTGCCAGCAGCCCACCCCGCCTAGCGGGGGCTCTGAACACCGGGGAGCTGTTTTTT.

Remarks on this clone: In the same sample, other DNA sequences code for this CDR3. The rearrangement uses TRBV6-5 and TRBJ2-5; 7 bases line up with TRBD1. The CDR3 is 13 residues long. With V trimmed by 5 bases and J by 3 bases, 3 bases remained unmatched. Germline V gives CDR1 MNHEY, CDR2 SVGAGI. CDR3: CASSRDREETQYF. The CDR3 DNA reads TGTGCCAGCAGTCGAGACAGGGAAGAGACCCAGTACTTC.

The V call is TRBV30, the J call TRBJ2-5; the match to TRBD1 covers 9 bases. The V segment lost 3 bases and the J segment 6 bases; nucleotides outside the gene matches: 5. The CDR3 sequence is 13 residues long. Germline V gene lookup returns CDR1 GTSNPN and CDR2 SVGIG (reference sequence). CDR3 in DNA: TGTGCCTGGAGCCGGACAGGGGTTAAGACCCAGTACTTC. The encoded protein is CAWSRTGVKTQYF.

The V call is TRBV6-5, the J call TRBJ2-1, with TRBD2 as a possible D gene (5 bases). V gave up 8 bases and J gave up 3 bases, with 11 bases separating them. This CDR3 is built from 13 residues. Germline V gives CDR1 MNHEY, CDR2 SVGAGI. The CDR3 region is CASRPSSYNEQFF. The CDR3, as DNA: TGTGCCAGCCGTCCTAGCAGCTACAATGAGCAGTTCTTC.

The rearrangement links TRBV18 to TRBJ1-5, with a possible D match to TRBD1 (5 bases). This CDR3 has 15 amino acids. In germline, CDR1 is KGHSH, CDR2 LQKENI. The germline V and J ends were trimmed by 2 bases and 2 bases, with 10 bases remaining between them. CDR3 sequence: CASSPMGGGNQPQHF. The CDR3, as DNA: TGTGCCAGCTCACCAATGGGAGGGGGCAATCAGCCCCAGCATTTT.

This sequence joins TRBV30 and TRBJ2-2; D is possibly TRBD2 (5 bases). Looked up from germline, CDR1 is GTSNPN and CDR2 is SVGIG (reference sequence). The CDR3 totals 15 residues. The V end lost 2 bases, the J end lost 2 bases, and 12 bases lay between the germline ends. CDR3 bases: TGTGCCTGGAGTCGGGGAAGGGTCAACACCGGGGAGCTGTTTTTT. This sequence encodes CAWSRGRVNTGELFF.

This rearrangement joins TRBV28 to TRBJ2-2, with 10 bases matching TRBD2. V was pared by 7 bases and J by 6 bases, with 11 bases of the junction left unmatched. This CDR3 has 16 residues. Germline assignment: CDR1 MDHEN and CDR2 SYDVKM. The CDR3 protein is CASTLQGLAYPGELFF. CDR3 nucleotides: TGTGCCAGCACCCTTCAGGGACTAGCGTATCCCGGGGAGCTGTTTTTT.